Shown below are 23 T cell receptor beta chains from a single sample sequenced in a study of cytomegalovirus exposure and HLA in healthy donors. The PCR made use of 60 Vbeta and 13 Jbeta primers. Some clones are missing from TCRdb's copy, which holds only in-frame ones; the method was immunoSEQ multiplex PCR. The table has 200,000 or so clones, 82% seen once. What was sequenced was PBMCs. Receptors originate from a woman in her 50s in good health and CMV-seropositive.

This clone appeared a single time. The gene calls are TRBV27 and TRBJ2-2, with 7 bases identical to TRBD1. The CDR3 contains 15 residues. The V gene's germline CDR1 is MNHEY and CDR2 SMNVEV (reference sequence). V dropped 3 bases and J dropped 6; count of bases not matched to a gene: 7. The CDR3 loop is CASSFERGLPGELFF. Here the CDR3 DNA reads TGTGCCAGCAGTTTCGAAAGGGGGCTACCCGGGGAGCTGTTTTTT.

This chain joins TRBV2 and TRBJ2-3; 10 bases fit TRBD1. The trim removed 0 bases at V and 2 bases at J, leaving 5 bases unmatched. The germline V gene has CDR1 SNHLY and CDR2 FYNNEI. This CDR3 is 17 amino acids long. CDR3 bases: TGTGCCAGCAGTGAAGCGCTGGGACAGGGGCTCACAGATACGCAGTATTTT. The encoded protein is CASSEALGQGLTDTQYF. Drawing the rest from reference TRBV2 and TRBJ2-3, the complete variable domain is EPEVTQTPSHQVTQMGQEVILRCVPISNHLYFYWYRQILGQKVEFLVSFYNNEISEKSEIFDDQFSVERPDGSNFTLKIRSTKLEDSAMYFCASSEALGQGLTDTQYFGPGTRLTVL.

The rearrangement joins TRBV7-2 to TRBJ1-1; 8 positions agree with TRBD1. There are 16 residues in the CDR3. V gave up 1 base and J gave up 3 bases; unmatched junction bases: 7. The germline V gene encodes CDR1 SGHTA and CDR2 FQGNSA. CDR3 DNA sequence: TGTGCCAGCAGCTTAGGGGACAGGTATAGCTACACTGAAGCTTTCTTT. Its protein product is CASSLGDRYSYTEAFF.

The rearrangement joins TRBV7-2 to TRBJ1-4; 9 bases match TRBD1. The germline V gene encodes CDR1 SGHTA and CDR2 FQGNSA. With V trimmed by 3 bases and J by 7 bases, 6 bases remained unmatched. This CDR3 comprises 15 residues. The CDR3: CASSFLWDRAEKLFF. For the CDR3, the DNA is TGTGCCAGCAGCTTTTTATGGGACAGGGCTGAAAAACTGTTTTTT.

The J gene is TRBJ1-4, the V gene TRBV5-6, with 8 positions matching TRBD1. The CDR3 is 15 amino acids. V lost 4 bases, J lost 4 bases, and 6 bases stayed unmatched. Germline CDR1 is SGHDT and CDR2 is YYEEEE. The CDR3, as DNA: TGTGCCAGCAGCGCCTGGACAGGGCTTAATGAAAAACTGTTTTTT. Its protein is CASSAWTGLNEKLFF.

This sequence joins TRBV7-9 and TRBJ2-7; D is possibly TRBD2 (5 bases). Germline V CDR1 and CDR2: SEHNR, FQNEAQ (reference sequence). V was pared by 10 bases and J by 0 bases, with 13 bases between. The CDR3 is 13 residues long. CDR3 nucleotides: TGTGCCAACCTCAGAGGGAGCTCCTACGAGCAGTACTTC. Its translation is CANLRGSSYEQYF.

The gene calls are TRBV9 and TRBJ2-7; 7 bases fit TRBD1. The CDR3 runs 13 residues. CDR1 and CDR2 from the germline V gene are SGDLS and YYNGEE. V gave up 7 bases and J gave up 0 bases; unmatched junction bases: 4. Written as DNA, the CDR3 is TGTGCCAGCTCCCGGGACAGCTCCTACGAGCAGTACTTC. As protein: CASSRDSSYEQYF.

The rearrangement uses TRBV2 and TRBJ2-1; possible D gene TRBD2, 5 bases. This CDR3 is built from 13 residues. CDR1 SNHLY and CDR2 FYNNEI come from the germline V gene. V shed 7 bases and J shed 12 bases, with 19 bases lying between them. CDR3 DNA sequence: TGTGCCAGCATTCCGGAGGTGGACGCTGGGCAGTTCTTC. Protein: CASIPEVDAGQFF.

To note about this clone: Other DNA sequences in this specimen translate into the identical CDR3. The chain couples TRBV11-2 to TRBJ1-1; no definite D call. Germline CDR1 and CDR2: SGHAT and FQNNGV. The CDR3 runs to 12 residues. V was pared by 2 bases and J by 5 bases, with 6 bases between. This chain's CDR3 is CASSLLRTEAFF. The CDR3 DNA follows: TGTGCCAGCAGCTTACTGAGGACTGAAGCTTTCTTT.

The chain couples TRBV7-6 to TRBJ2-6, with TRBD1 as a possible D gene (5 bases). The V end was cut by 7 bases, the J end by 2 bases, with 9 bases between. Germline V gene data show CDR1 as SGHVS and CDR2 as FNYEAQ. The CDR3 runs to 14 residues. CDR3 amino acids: CASTPQAGANVLTF. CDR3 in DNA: TGTGCCAGCACACCACAGGCTGGGGCCAACGTCCTGACTTTC.

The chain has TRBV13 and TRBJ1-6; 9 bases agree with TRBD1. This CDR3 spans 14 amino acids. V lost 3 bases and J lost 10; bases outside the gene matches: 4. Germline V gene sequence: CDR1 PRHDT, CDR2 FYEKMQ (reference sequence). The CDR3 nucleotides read TGTGCCAGCAGCTTGGGGACAGGGTACTCACCCCTCCACTTT. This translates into CASSLGTGYSPLHF.

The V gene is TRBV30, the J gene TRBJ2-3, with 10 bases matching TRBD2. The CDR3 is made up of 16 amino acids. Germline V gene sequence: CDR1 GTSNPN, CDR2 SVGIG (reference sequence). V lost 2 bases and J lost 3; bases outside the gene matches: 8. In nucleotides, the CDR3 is TGTGCCTGGAGTAAGGGAGCGGGAGGGCCGACAGATACGCAGTATTTT. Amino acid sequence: CAWSKGAGGPTDTQYF. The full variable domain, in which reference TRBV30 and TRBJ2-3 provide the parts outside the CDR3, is SQTIHQWPATLVQPVGSPLSLECTVEGTSNPNLYWYRQAAGRGLQLLFYSVGIGQISSEVPQNLSASRPQDRQFILSSKKLLLSDSGFYLCAWSKGAGGPTDTQYFGPGTRLTVL.

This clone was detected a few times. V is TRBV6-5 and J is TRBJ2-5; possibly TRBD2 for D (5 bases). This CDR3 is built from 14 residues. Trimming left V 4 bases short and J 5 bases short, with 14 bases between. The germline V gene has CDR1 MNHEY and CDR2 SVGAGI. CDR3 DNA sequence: TGTGCCAGCAGTTGGGGAACTAGTACGGAGACCCAGTACTTC. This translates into CASSWGTSTETQYF.

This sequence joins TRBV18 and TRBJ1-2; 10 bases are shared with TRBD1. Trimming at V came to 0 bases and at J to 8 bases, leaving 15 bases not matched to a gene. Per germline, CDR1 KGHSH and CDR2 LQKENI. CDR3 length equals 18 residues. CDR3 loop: CASSPPSSRRQGAQGYTF. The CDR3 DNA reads TGTGCCAGCTCACCACCGAGTTCCCGGAGACAGGGGGCGCAGGGCTACACCTTC.

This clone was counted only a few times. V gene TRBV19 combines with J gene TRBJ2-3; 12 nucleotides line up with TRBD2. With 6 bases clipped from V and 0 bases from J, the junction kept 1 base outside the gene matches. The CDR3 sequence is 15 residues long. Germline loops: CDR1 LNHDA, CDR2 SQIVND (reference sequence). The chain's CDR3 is CASRGTSGSTDTQYF. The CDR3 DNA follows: TGTGCCAGTAGGGGGACTAGCGGGAGCACAGATACGCAGTATTTT.

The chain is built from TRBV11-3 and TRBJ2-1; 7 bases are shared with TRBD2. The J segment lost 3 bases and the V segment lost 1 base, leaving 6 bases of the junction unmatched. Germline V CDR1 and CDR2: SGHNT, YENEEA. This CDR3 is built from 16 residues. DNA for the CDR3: TGTGCCAGCAGCTTAGTTAGCAGCGGGGTCTACAATGAGCAGTTCTTC. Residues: CASSLVSSGVYNEQFF.

This chain's CDR3 is CASRLIAGGWDEQFF. CDR3 coding DNA: TGTGCCAGCAGGTTAATAGCGGGGGGTTGGGATGAGCAGTTCTTC. The chain couples TRBV7-2 to TRBJ2-1; 10 nucleotides agree with TRBD2. The CDR3 runs to 15 residues. Germline values: CDR1 SGHTA, CDR2 FQGNSA. V dropped 6 bases and J dropped 8; count of bases not matched to a gene: 10.

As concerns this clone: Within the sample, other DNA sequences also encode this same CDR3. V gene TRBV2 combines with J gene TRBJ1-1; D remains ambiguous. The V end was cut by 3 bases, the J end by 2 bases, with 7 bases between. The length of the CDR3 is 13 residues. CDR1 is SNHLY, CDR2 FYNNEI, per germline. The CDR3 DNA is TGTGCCAGCAGTGATAGAGGAAACACTGAAGCTTTCTTT. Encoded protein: CASSDRGNTEAFF. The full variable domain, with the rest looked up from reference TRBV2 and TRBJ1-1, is EPEVTQTPSHQVTQMGQEVILRCVPISNHLYFYWYRQILGQKVEFLVSFYNNEISEKSEIFDDQFSVERPDGSNFTLKIRSTKLEDSAMYFCASSDRGNTEAFFGQGTRLTVV.

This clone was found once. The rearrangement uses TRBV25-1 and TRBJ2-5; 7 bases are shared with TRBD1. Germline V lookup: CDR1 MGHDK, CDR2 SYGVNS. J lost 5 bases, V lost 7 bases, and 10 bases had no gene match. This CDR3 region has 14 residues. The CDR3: CASTKEGARETQYF. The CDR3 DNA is TGTGCCAGCACCAAAGAGGGGGCAAGGGAGACCCAGTACTTC.

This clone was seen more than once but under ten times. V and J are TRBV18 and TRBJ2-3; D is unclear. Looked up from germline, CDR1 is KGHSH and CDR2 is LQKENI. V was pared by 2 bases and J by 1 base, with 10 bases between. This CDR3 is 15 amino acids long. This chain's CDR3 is CASSPNSPGTDTQYF. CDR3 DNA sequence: TGTGCCAGCTCACCAAACTCCCCTGGCACAGATACGCAGTATTTT.

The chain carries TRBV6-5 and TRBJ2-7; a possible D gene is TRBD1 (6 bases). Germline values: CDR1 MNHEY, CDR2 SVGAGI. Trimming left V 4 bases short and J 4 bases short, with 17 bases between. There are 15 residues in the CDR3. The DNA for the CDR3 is TGTGCCAGCAGTTCAGACTCGGACAGAGAATACGAGCAGTACTTC. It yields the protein CASSSDSDREYEQYF.

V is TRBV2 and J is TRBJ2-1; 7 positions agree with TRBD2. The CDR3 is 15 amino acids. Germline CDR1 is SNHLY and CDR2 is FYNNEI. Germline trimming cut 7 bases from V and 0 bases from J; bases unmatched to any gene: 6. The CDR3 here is CASIQAGSSYNEQFF. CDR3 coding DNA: TGTGCCAGCATCCAAGCGGGAAGCTCCTACAATGAGCAGTTCTTC.

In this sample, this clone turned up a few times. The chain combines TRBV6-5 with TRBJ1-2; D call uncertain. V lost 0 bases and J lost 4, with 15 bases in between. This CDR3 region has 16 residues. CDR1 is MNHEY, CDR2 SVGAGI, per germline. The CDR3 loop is CASSYSVDGGFYGYTF. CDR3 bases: TGTGCCAGCAGTTACTCGGTTGACGGCGGATTCTATGGCTACACCTTC.